The 11 T cell receptor beta chains below all came from one sample that was sequenced in a study of CD8+CD57+ T cells in acquired aplastic anemia. Profiles of TCR beta VDJ and CDR3 were generated from a genomic DNA template. TCRdb reprocessed the reads via MiXCR and lists one record per CDR3 protein. The sample yields 200,000 or so distinct CDR3 sequences, about half seen once. Patients sequenced had flow cytometry evidence of CD8+CD57+ cell expansion. The sample comprised sorted CD4+, CD8+, or CD8+CD57+ T cells (not recorded which) from PBMCs. These receptor sequences come from a human donor with aplastic anemia.

Note on this clonotype: This may arise from a read error, as a much more abundant clone is one base away. The chain uses TRBV4-2 and TRBJ2-5; 7 bases align to TRBD2. Per the germline V gene, CDR1 is LGHNA and CDR2 is YNFKEQ. This CDR3 region has 15 residues. The V gene end was trimmed by 5 bases and the J gene end by 0 bases; junction bases not matched to a gene: 6. The CDR3 spells CASSYHLADQETQYF. In DNA, the CDR3 is TGTGCCAGCAGCTATCACCTAGCGGACCAAGAGACCCAGTACTTC.

In this sample, this clonotype turned up many times. J is TRBJ2-5 and V is TRBV20-1; D is possibly TRBD2 (5 bases). The CDR3 loop spans 15 amino acids. CDR1 is DFQATT, CDR2 SNEGSKA, per germline (reference sequence). V was pared by 6 bases and J by 2 bases, with 19 bases between. Here the CDR3 reads CSAPPVSRGQETQYF. The CDR3 DNA follows: TGCAGTGCACCTCCTGTCAGCCGGGGACAAGAGACCCAGTACTTC.

The CDR3 nucleotides read TGTGCCAGCAGTTCATCGACAGGGAGTGGTTCACCCCTCCACTTT. It encodes CASSSSTGSGSPLHF. The gene calls are TRBV6-5 and TRBJ1-6; 7 bases align to TRBD1. J gave up 9 bases and V 4 bases, and 9 bases lay outside the gene matches. Germline V lookup: CDR1 MNHEY, CDR2 SVGAGI. This CDR3 is built from 15 residues.

In its sample, this clonotype was seen a few times. V and J are TRBV5-1 and TRBJ1-1; perhaps TRBD1 as D (5 bases). The V and J ends lost 3 bases and 0 bases respectively, with 15 bases between them. The CDR3 contains 16 residues. Germline V gene lookup returns CDR1 SGHRS and CDR2 YFSETQ. This CDR3 is CASSYGQEDMNTEAFF. The CDR3 DNA reads TGCGCCAGCAGCTACGGGCAGGAGGACATGAACACTGAAGCTTTCTTT.

The chain links TRBV27 to TRBJ2-3; D is uncertain. There are 13 residues in the CDR3. The V end lost 5 bases, the J end lost 1 base, and 7 bases lay between the germline ends. Germline V gives CDR1 MNHEY, CDR2 SMNVEV (reference sequence). The CDR3 sequence is CASSDPRTDTQYF. CDR3 nucleotide sequence: TGTGCCAGCAGTGACCCCCGCACAGATACGCAGTATTTT.

This chain connects TRBV6-1 to TRBJ2-7; D unresolved. Trimming took 5 bases from V and 0 from J, leaving 11 bases between them. Germline loops: CDR1 MNHNS, CDR2 SASEGT. CDR3 length equals 14 residues. The CDR3 is CASSILGSSYEQYF. The CDR3, as DNA: TGTGCCAGCAGTATCCTGGGCAGCTCCTACGAGCAGTACTTC.

This clonotype appeared many times. The genes are TRBV11-2 and TRBJ1-2, with a weak D call TRBD1 (5 bases). Germline assignment: CDR1 SGHAT and CDR2 FQNNGV. With 5 bases removed from V and 5 bases from J, the gap between germline ends came to 18 bases. The CDR3 totals 15 residues. CDR3 amino acids: CASSRPGTPGYGYTF. DNA of the CDR3: TGTGCCAGCAGCCGACCCGGGACGCCCGGGTATGGCTACACCTTC.

The table lists this clonotype with many counts. This CDR3 reads CAPNGQVPAEAFF. The CDR3 nucleotides are TGTGCCCCCAACGGCCAGGTCCCCGCTGAAGCTTTCTTT. The chain links TRBV10-3 to TRBJ1-1, with D unresolved. The CDR3 has 13 amino acids. V gave up 11 bases and J gave up 6 bases, with 19 bases separating them. Germline V gives CDR1 ENHRY, CDR2 SYGVKD.

This clonotype has only a few counts. The rearrangement joins TRBV10-3 to TRBJ1-2, with 7 nucleotides matching TRBD1. Losses at the gene ends were 7 bases for V and 0 bases for J; bases not matched to a gene: 14. Germline-derived CDR1 and CDR2 are ENHRY and SYGVKD. The CDR3 covers 17 residues. The CDR3 DNA follows: TGTGCCATCACTGGCGCGGGACAGACCTCCTCTAACTATGGCTACACCTTC. Translation gives CAITGAGQTSSNYGYTF.

This chain joins TRBV28 and TRBJ1-4; 7 nucleotides agree with TRBD1. Trimming took 6 bases from V and 0 from J; bases not matched to a gene: 7. The CDR3 is 16 residues long. The germline V gene encodes CDR1 MDHEN and CDR2 SYDVKM. The CDR3 region has the DNA TGTGCCAGCAGCCGACAGGGAGAGGCAACTAATGAAAAACTGTTTTTT. This gives the protein CASSRQGEATNEKLFF.

This clonotype appeared many times. The V call is TRBV7-9, the J call TRBJ1-1; 7 bases map to TRBD1. Germline lookup yields CDR1 SEHNR and CDR2 FQNEAQ (reference sequence). CDR3 size: 17 residues. With V trimmed by 3 bases and J by 1 base, 11 bases remained unmatched. The CDR3 spells CASSFGTELSPNTEAFF. CDR3 in DNA: TGTGCCAGCAGCTTTGGGACAGAACTTTCCCCGAACACTGAAGCTTTCTTT.